A single T cell receptor beta chain is shown here with its context. Only in-frame clones appear in the TCRdb table, and some are missing; sequencing was by immunoSEQ multiplex PCR. The table has about 64,000 clones, about 93% seen once. The record originates from a study of blood T cell repertoires in COVID-19. Turning to the study itself: The analysed material was cDNA or gDNA that came from T cells, B-cell-depleted T cells, or PBMCs.

This clonotype was obtained from a woman of 80 years or more with active COVID-19. Sequencing was performed on peripheral blood.

CDR3 DNA: TGTGCCAGCACCGCCACCTTAGACACTGAAGCTTTCTTT. Translated, it gives CASTATLDTEAFF. This chain links TRBV5-6 with TRBJ1-1, with D unresolved. Trimming left V 6 bases short and J 3 bases short, with 12 bases between. The CDR3 spans 13 residues. Germline CDR1 SGHDT, CDR2 YYEEEE.